This T cell receptor beta chain originates from a study of blood T cell repertoires in COVID-19. Produced via immunoSEQ multiplex PCR; TCRdb's table is partial and in-frame only. The repertoire holds 26,000 or so clones, with roughly 91% as singletons. Germline values: CDR1 DFQATT, CDR2 SNEGSKA (reference sequence). The CDR3 contains 11 residues. The junction had 8 bases not matched to a gene; V was cut back by 3 bases and J by 15 bases. The material sequenced was peripheral blood. The chain has TRBV20-1 and TRBJ2-3, with TRBD1 matching 8 bases. This TCR derives from a human donor in a cohort sampled during active COVID-19. The donor label of this sample is uncertain. Here the CDR3 DNA reads TGCAGTGCTAGCCCGGACAGGGTCCCATATTTT. It translates to CSASPDRVPYF.